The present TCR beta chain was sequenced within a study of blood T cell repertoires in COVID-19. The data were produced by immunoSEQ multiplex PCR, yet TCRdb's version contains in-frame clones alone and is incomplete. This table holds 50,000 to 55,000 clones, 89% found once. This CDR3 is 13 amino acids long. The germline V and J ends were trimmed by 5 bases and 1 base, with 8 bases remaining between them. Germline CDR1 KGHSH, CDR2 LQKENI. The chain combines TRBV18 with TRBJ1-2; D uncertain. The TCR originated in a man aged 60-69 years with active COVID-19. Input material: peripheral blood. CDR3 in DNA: TGTGCCAGCTCAGCCGGGGTTAACTATGGCTACACCTTC. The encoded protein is CASSAGVNYGYTF.